This TCR beta chain was identified during a study of OX40 agonist ivuxolimab in advanced cancers. Study details: Participants, 65% to 85% male, averaged approximately 56 years of age, ranging from roughly 23 to 80. Notes on the study in general: Expanded clones were, on average, more numerous in CD8+ T cells than in CD4+.

Trimming removed 5 bases at V and 0 bases at J, with 7 bases between. Germline lookup yields CDR1 SGDLS and CDR2 YYNGEE. The CDR3 spans 13 residues. A note on this clone: Its antigen is not known.

Method: immunoSEQ multiplex PCR; TCRdb's copy keeps in-frame clones and lacks some. The table has some 99,000 clones, about 80% seen once. Source: CD4+ or CD8+ T cells sorted from blood, taken in a trial of the OX40 agonist ivuxolimab. V gene TRBV9 combines with J gene TRBJ2-3; D unresolved. This receptor was obtained from an adult with an advanced solid tumor such as melanoma, head and neck, liver or kidney cancer. CDR3 protein: CASRDGSTDTQYF. In DNA, the CDR3 is TGTGCCAGCAGGGACGGTAGCACAGATACGCAGTATTTT.